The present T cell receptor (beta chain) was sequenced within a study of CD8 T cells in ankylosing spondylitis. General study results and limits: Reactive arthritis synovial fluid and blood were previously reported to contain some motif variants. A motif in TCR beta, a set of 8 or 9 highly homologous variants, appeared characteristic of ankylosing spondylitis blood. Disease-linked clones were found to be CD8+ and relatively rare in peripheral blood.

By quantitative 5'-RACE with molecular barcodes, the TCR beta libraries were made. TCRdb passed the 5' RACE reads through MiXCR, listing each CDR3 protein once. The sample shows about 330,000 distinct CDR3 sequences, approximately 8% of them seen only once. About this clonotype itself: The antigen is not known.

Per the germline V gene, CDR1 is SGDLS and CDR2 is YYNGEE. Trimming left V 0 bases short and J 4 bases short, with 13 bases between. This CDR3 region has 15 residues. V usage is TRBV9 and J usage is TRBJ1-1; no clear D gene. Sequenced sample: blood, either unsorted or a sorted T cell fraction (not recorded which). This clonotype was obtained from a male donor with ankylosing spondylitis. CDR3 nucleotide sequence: TGTGCCAGCAGCGTAGAAGGAGGTCGGGTCACTGAAGCTTTCTTT. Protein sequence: CASSVEGGRVTEAFF.